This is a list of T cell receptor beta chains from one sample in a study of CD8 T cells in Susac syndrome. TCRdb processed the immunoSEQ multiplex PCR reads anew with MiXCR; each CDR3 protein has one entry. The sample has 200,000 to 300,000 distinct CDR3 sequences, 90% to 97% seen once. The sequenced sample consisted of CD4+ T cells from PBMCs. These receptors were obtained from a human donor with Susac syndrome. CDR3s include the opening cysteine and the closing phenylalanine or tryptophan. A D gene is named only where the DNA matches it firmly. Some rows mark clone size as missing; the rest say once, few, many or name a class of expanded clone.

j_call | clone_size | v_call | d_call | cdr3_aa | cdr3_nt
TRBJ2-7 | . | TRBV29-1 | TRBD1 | CSVGSGTGRYEQYF | TGCAGCGTTGGATCCGGGACAGGGCGCTACGAGCAGTACTTC
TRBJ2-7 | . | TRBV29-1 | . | CSVGEGDEQYF | TGCAGCGTCGGGGAGGGGGACGAGCAGTACTTC
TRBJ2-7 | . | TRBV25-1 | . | CASSGTVAYEQYF | TGTGCCAGCAGTGGGACTGTAGCCTACGAGCAGTACTTC
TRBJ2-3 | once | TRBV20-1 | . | CSASQDSTDTQYF | TGCAGTGCTAGCCAGGATAGCACAGATACGCAGTATTTT
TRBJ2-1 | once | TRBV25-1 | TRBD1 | CASSGTDRGVNNEQFF | TGTGCCAGCAGTGGTACCGACAGGGGAGTAAACAATGAGCAGTTCTTC
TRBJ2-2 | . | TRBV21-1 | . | CASHGTTGELFF | TGTGCCAGTCATGGGACAACCGGGGAGCTGTTTTTT
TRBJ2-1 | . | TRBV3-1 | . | CASSQSSLVINEQFF | TGTGCCAGCAGCCAATCCTCTTTGGTCATCAATGAGCAGTTCTTC
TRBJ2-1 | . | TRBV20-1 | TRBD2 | CSARKRGRELYNEQFF | TGCAGTGCTAGAAAGCGGGGGCGGGAGTTATACAATGAGCAGTTCTTC
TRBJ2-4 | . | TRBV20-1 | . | CSVGEAQNIQYF | TGCAGTGTGGGGGAGGCCCAAAACATTCAGTACTTC
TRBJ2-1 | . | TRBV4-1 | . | CASSQQGGDEQFF | TGCGCCAGCAGCCAGCAGGGGGGGGATGAGCAGTTCTTC
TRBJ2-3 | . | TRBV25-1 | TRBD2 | CASSEDRGGSADTQYF | TGTGCCAGCAGCGAAGACCGGGGCGGGAGCGCAGATACGCAGTATTTT